The source of this T cell receptor beta chain is a study of T cell responses to AZD1222 COVID-19 vaccine. A single count supports this clone. This CDR3 spans 15 amino acids. Germline CDR1 LNHDA, CDR2 SQIVND (reference sequence). V was trimmed by 11 bases and J by 0 bases, leaving 14 bases between them. TCRdb's copy holds only in-frame clones and misses some; the assay was immunoSEQ multiplex PCR. Of about 99,000 clones in the sample, around 90% were seen once. This material consisted of peripheral blood, taken on day 0 of AZD1222 vaccination. V gene TRBV19 combines with J gene TRBJ2-6, with D possibly matching TRBD1 (6 bases). This TCR came from an adult in good health. The CDR3 protein is CASGQTPSGANVLTF. In DNA, the CDR3 is TGTGCCTCTGGACAGACTCCCTCTGGGGCCAACGTCCTGACTTTC.